A selection of T cell receptor beta chains follows, all from one sample in a study of blood T cell repertoires in COVID-19. Sequencing was performed with immunoSEQ multiplex PCR; in TCRdb, only in-frame clones are kept and a portion is missing. The sample holds tens of thousands of clones, around 90% seen once. Sequencing input: peripheral blood. The receptors here all came from an elderly woman with active COVID-19. The CDR3 runs from the conserved cysteine through the conserved F or W. A D gene is named only where the DNA matches it firmly. The size of a clone is reported for some rows only, either as once, few or many, or as a class for expanded clones.

v_call	d_call	j_call	clone_size	cdr3_nt	cdr3_aa
TRBV7-8	.	TRBJ2-3	.	TGTGCCAGCAGCCCCGAGATTCGGGGTGGCACAGATACGCAGTATTTT	CASSPEIRGGTDTQYF
TRBV21-1	.	TRBJ2-5	.	TGTGCCAGCAGCAAAGTAAGCGGGGGTAAAGAGACCCAGTACTTC	CASSKVSGGKETQYF
TRBV9	TRBD2	TRBJ2-3	.	TGTGCCAGCAGCGTAGGTTTAGCGGGGGGCACAGATACGCAGTATTTT	CASSVGLAGGTDTQYF
TRBV11-3	TRBD2	TRBJ2-3	.	TGTGCCAGCAGCGCCGACCTCCGGGAGGGGGACACAGATACGCAGTATTTT	CASSADLREGDTDTQYF
TRBV7-2	TRBD2	TRBJ2-3	.	TGTGCCAGCAGAGGAAGGACTAGCGGATACACAGATACGCAGTATTTT	CASRGRTSGYTDTQYF
TRBV18	.	TRBJ2-1	.	TGTGCCAGCTCACGGAGTGGTGGGAGCTCCTACAATGAGCAGTTCTTC	CASSRSGGSSYNEQFF
TRBV28	TRBD1	TRBJ1-2	.	TGTGCCAGCAGGGGGACAGGGGGCTCCAACTATGGCTACACCTTC	CASRGTGGSNYGYTF
TRBV7-2	TRBD1	TRBJ1-2	.	TGTGCCAGCAGCTTCCCCGGGACAGGGAGTCGCGGCTACACCTTC	CASSFPGTGSRGYTF
TRBV6-1	.	TRBJ1-1	medium-sized	TGTGCCAGCAGTGAAGCAGCAGGGGTGGTCACTGAAGCTTTCTTT	CASSEAAGVVTEAFF
TRBV7-9	TRBD1	TRBJ2-1	.	TGTGCCAGCAGCTTCGGACAGGGGGAATTCGATGAGCAGTTCTTC	CASSFGQGEFDEQFF
TRBV29-1	.	TRBJ2-1	.	TGCAGCGTTGTCGAGGGCTCCTACAATGAGCAGTTCTTC	CSVVEGSYNEQFF
TRBV7-2	.	TRBJ1-4	.	TGTGCCAGCAGCTCCCGGGTTTGGGAAAAACTGTTTTTT	CASSSRVWEKLFF
TRBV15	TRBD1	TRBJ2-7	.	TGTGCCACCACTGCGACAGGGGAGAGCTCCTACGAGCAGTACTTC	CATTATGESSYEQYF
TRBV2	TRBD1	TRBJ2-1	few	TGTGCCAGCAGTTATCAGGGGGATGAGCAGTTCTTC	CASSYQGDEQFF
TRBV2	TRBD1	TRBJ2-1	.	TGTGCCAGCAAGGGACAGGGGATGGCTGAGCAGTTCTTC	CASKGQGMAEQFF
TRBV18	TRBD1	TRBJ1-4	.	TGTGCCAGCTCACCCCGAGGGACAGGCTCAAATGAAAAACTGTTTTTT	CASSPRGTGSNEKLFF
TRBV5-4	TRBD2	TRBJ2-3	.	TGTGCCAGCAGTCCTACTAGCGGGGGGGTATATACGCAGTATTTT	CASSPTSGGVYTQYF
TRBV5-1	.	TRBJ1-6	.	TGCGCCAGCAGCTTGGTCCAGGGCCGGGGGAATTCACCCCTCCACTTT	CASSLVQGRGNSPLHF
TRBV10-3	.	TRBJ2-1	.	TGTGCCATCAGTAGGGGGACCTCCTACAATGAGCAGTTCTTC	CAISRGTSYNEQFF
TRBV28	TRBD1	TRBJ1-3	.	TGTGCCAGCAGTTTCCCCCTCGGAGGGGGCCTTGGAAACACCATATATTTT	CASSFPLGGGLGNTIYF
TRBV27	.	TRBJ1-5	few	TGTGCCAGCAGTTTAACAAGGGGAGGTCAGCCCCAGCATTTT	CASSLTRGGQPQHF
TRBV20-1	.	TRBJ1-1	.	TGCAGTGCTAGTTCGGCGGGGCTGAGCACTGAAGCTTTCTTT	CSASSAGLSTEAFF
TRBV6-1	.	TRBJ2-7	.	TGTGCCAGCAGTGAATTTCGGGGTCCCTACGAGCAGTACTTC	CASSEFRGPYEQYF
TRBV18	TRBD2	TRBJ2-1	.	TGTGCCAGCTCGCGCCGGGGGGATGAGCAGTTCTTC	CASSRRGDEQFF
TRBV19	.	TRBJ1-5	few	TGTGCCAGTACTAGGGGCAGGGGAAGGGAAAATCAGCCCCAGCATTTT	CASTRGRGRENQPQHF
TRBV7-2	.	TRBJ2-3	.	TGTGCCAGCAGCTTACGGTACCCCCCAGATACGCAGTATTTT	CASSLRYPPDTQYF
TRBV5-4	TRBD2	TRBJ2-5	.	TGTGCCAGCAAGTCGGGACTACCGTACGAGACCCAGTACTTC	CASKSGLPYETQYF
TRBV6-5	TRBD1	TRBJ1-2	once	TGTGCCAGCAGTTTGGACAGGACTAACTATGGCTACACCTTC	CASSLDRTNYGYTF
TRBV11-2	TRBD1	TRBJ2-2	once	TGTGCCAGCAGCCCACAGGGGGCTGAGGGGGAGCTGTTTTTT	CASSPQGAEGELFF
TRBV19	.	TRBJ2-2	.	TGTGCCAGTAGTGAGGCAACGACCACGAACACCGGGGAGCTGTTTTTT	CASSEATTTNTGELFF
TRBV28	.	TRBJ1-2	.	TGTGCCACCGATAAACCCGGAGCATATGGCTACACCTTC	CATDKPGAYGYTF
TRBV2	.	TRBJ1-1	.	TGTGCCAGCAGTGAAGCAGGGAGGACTGAAGCTTTCTTT	CASSEAGRTEAFF
TRBV7-2	TRBD2	TRBJ2-7	.	TGTGCCAGCAGCTTAGCAGCGGGGGGAGGGGAGCAGTACTTC	CASSLAAGGGEQYF
TRBV6-5	.	TRBJ1-1	.	TGTGCCAGCAGTTACACCCGACGGGTCATGAACACTGAAGCTTTCTTT	CASSYTRRVMNTEAFF
TRBV28	.	TRBJ2-7	.	TGTGCCAGCAGTTTAAACAGGGGGGGGGAACGGTACTTC	CASSLNRGGERYF
TRBV4-3	TRBD2	TRBJ2-7	.	TGCGCCAGCAGCCAAGAATTGGGCGGGGGGGCCCACGAGCAGTACTTC	CASSQELGGGAHEQYF
TRBV29-1	TRBD2	TRBJ2-3	.	TGCAGCACACGACTAGCGGGGAGCGTAGATACGCAGTATTTT	CSTRLAGSVDTQYF
TRBV2	TRBD1	TRBJ1-4	.	TGTGCCAGCAGTGTGCACAGGGGGCTTTCTAATGAAAAACTGTTTTTT	CASSVHRGLSNEKLFF
TRBV5-1	TRBD1	TRBJ2-1	.	TGCGCCAGCAGCGGTAGACAGGGGGCTGATGGGGAGCAGTTCTTC	CASSGRQGADGEQFF
TRBV19	TRBD1	TRBJ2-7	.	TGTGCCAGTAGTCCCCAGGGACAGGGAGGAAGCTACGAGCAGTACTTC	CASSPQGQGGSYEQYF
TRBV28	.	TRBJ2-7	.	TGTGCCAGCGCAATGAGCGGTTCCCGCTACGAGCAGTACTTC	CASAMSGSRYEQYF
TRBV19	.	TRBJ2-7	.	TGTGCCAGTAGTTTCAACTACGAGCAGTACTTC	CASSFNYEQYF